The T cell receptor (beta chain) under discussion was sequenced for a study of shared clonotypes between healthy human individuals. Regarding the study as a whole: Generation probabilities of non-shared clonotypes were lower (relative to those shared by all four donors). Generally, estimated richness proved larger in naive subsets than it did in memory subsets.

Of note for this clone: The antigen is undetermined. Its ends do not fully match the called genes, so a read error is possible.

The test was conducted at deep level. Clones were sequenced by immunoSEQ multiplex PCR, and TCRdb holds only the in-frame ones, with some missing. This sample has approximately 2,000,000 clones, with 85% to 95% found just once. The TCR was taken from a man aged 18 to 29 in good health. Some clones in this sample may be carry-over from other donors' samples. Sample: naive CD4+ T cells from PBMCs. Subset indicated: CD45RA+ positively selected.

The CDR3 bases are TGCGCCAGCAGCCAAGGACAGGGCAACTATGGCTGCACCTTC. Amino acids: CASSQGQGNYGCTF. The chain links TRBV5-1 to TRBJ1-2; 8 bases are shared with TRBD1. Germline V lookup: CDR1 SGHRS, CDR2 YFSETQ. The CDR3 sequence is 14 residues long.